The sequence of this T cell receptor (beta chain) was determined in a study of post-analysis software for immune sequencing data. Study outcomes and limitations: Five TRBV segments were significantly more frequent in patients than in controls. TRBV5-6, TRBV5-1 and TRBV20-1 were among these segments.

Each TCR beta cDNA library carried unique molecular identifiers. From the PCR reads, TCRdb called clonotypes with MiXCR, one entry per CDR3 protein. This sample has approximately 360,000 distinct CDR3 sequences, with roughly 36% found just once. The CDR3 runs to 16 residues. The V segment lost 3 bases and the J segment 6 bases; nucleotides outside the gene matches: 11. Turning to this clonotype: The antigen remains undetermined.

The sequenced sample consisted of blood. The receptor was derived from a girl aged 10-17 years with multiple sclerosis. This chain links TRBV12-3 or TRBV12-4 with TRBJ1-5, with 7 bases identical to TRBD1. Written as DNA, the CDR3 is TGTGCCAGCAGTTTCTCGGACAGGTGGGAAAGTCAGCCCCAGCATTTT. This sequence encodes CASSFSDRWESQPQHF.